This TCR beta chain was found in a study of blood T cell repertoires in COVID-19 (dated by TCRdb to about 2020). For context, the study as a whole: The collaborator samples originated in the United States, Italy and Spain and spanned the acute and convalescent phases of COVID-19. A freely available public database, intended as a resource for researchers studying the immune response to SARS-CoV-2, is where the repertoires were released. The dataset comprised deeply sampled blood TCRbeta repertoires from subjects exposed to, actively infected with, or recovered from COVID-19. Where HLA class I and class II types were available, the types were taken from metadata supplied by the sample provider, not from assay-based typing. Nearly every sample came with metadata listing a de-identified subject ID, COVID-19 status, age in years and sex. The samples were drawn from the first 160 participants of the ongoing ImmuneRACE study and from some 1,300 subjects provided by 6 global collaborators. The material from the prospective study consisted of cDNA or gDNA derived from T cells, B-cell-depleted T cells, or PBMCs.

As for this clone: Its antigen is not yet known. Base qualities are not provided; no much larger clone lies one nucleotide away.

Broad study findings and their caveats: The amount of clinical and demographic metadata varied by source and participant and was provided uncurated.

Unmatched junction bases come to 19, with V trimmed by 6 bases and J by 4 bases. The germline V gene encodes CDR1 MDHEN and CDR2 SYDVKM. The CDR3 starts with the cysteine, ends with the phenylalanine, and has 18 residues. Only the CDR3 portion is preserved as DNA: 54 bases, with reading frame beginning at the first base. TCRbeta CDR3 regions were amplified from genomic DNA by means of the immunoSEQ Assay, a bias-controlled multiplex PCR. Per the authors' processing: The number of nucleated cells in each sample was estimated by amplification of reference gene primers within the assay. To quantify the absolute abundance of each unique TCRbeta CDR3 rearrangement, sequence reads were collapsed and filtered. For each sample, productive Simpson clonality was calculated as the square root of Simpson's diversity index over productive rearrangements. Here the immuneACCESS table is served through TCRdb, limited to in-frame sequences with V and J called. Missing clones are a known gap in these copies; in checked studies unresolved V genes cover under half, and the rest lacks a known reason. The V and J calls and clone size are taken from that table; D and trimming were inferred from the DNA. Across this sample there are 100,000 to 130,000 clones, with 88% seen only once. The ten largest clones capture less than 2.5% of the sample.

Collaborating institutions collected whole blood in K2EDTA tubes following their own protocols. For TCRbeta analysis, collaborators shipped samples as frozen whole blood, isolated PBMCs, or DNA extracted from either of those sample types. The source of this sequence is a human donor in a cohort sampled during active COVID-19. This chain is built from TRBV28 and TRBJ2-5, and 8 bases in between align with TRBD2. The sample taken for sequencing was peripheral blood. The DNA sequence is TGTGCCAGCAGCGATTCCCCGGGACTAGGCTCACTGGGAGAGACCCAGTACTTC. Protein translation: CASSDSPGLGSLGETQYF.